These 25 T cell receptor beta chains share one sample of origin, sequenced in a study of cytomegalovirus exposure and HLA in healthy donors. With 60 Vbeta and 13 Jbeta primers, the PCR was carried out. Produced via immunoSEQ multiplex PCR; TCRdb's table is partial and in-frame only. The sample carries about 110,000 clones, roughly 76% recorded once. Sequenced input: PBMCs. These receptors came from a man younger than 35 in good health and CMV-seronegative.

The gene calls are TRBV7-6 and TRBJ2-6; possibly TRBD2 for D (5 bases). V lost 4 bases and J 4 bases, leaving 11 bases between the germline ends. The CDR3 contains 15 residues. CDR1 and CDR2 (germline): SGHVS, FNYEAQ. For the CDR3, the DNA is TGTGCCAGCAGCTCGGGTTCGGGGGGGGCCAACGTCCTGACTTTC. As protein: CASSSGSGGANVLTF.

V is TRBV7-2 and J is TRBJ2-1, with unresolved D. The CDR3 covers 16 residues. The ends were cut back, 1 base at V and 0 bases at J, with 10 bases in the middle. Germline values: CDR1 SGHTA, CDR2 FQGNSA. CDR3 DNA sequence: TGTGCCAGCAGCTTAGTGGTGGCAGACTCCTACAATGAGCAGTTCTTC. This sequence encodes CASSLVVADSYNEQFF.

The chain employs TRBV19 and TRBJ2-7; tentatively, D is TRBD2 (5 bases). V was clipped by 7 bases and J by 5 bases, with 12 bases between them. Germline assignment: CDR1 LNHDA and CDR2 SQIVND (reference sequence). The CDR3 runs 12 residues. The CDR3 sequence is CASTSGSNEQYV. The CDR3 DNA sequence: TGTGCCAGTACCTCGGGGTCCAACGAGCAGTACGTC.

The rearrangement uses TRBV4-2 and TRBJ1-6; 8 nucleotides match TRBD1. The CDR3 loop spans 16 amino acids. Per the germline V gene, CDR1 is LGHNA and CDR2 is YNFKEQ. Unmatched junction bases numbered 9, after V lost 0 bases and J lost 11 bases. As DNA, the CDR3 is TGTGCCAGCAGCCAAGAACGGGCCAGGGGGCGTCCACCCCTCCACTTT. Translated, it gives CASSQERARGRPPLHF.

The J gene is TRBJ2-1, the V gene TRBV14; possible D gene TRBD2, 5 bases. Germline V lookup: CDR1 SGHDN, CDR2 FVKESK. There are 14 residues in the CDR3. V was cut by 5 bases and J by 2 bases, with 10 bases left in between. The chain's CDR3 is CASSSGGTYNEQFF. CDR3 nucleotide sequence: TGTGCCAGCAGCTCAGGAGGTACCTACAATGAGCAGTTCTTC.

This CDR3 reads CASSGLSGGSDTQYF. CDR3 DNA sequence: TGTGCCAGCAGCGGCCTTAGCGGGGGGTCAGATACGCAGTATTTT. This chain links TRBV6-1 with TRBJ2-3, with 10 bases identical to TRBD2. The CDR3 has 15 residues. The V segment lost 6 bases and the J segment 4 bases; nucleotides outside the gene matches: 7. The V gene's germline CDR1 is MNHNS and CDR2 SASEGT.

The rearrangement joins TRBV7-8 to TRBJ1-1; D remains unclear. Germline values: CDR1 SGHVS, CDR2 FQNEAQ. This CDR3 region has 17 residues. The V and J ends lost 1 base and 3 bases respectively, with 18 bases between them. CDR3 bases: TGTGCCAGCAGCTTAGGGCGTATACTAAATGAGGACACTGAAGCTTTCTTT. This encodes CASSLGRILNEDTEAFF.

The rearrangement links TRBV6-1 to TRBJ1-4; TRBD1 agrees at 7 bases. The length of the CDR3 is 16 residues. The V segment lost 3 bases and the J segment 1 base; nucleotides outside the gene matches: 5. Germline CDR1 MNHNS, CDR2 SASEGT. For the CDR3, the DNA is TGTGCCAGCAGTGAGACAGGGTGGGGAACTAATGAAAAACTGTTTTTT. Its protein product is CASSETGWGTNEKLFF.

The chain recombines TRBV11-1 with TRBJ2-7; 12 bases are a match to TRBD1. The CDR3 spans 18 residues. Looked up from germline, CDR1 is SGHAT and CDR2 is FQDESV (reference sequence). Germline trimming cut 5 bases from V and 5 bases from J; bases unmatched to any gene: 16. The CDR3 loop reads CASSTLPGQGARYDEQYF. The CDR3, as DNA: TGTGCCAGCAGCACTCTACCGGGACAGGGGGCGCGGTACGACGAGCAGTACTTC.

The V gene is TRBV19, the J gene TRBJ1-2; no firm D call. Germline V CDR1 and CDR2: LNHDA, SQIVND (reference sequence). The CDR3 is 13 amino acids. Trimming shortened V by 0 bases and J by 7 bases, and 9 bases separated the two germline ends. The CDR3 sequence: CASSIDSRSGYTF. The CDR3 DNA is TGTGCCAGTAGTATAGATTCACGCAGTGGCTACACCTTC.

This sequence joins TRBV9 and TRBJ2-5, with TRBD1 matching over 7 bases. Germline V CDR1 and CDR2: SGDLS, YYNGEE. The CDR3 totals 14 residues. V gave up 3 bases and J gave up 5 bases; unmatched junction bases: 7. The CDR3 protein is CASSGQGVRETQYF. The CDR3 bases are TGTGCCAGCAGCGGGCAGGGGGTTAGGGAGACCCAGTACTTC.

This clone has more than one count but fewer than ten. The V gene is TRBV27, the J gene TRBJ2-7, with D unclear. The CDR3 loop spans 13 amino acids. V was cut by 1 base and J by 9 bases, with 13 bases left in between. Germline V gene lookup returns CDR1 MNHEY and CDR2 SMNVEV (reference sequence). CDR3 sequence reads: CASSLWAPWRQYF. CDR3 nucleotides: TGTGCCAGCAGTTTATGGGCCCCCTGGCGGCAGTACTTC.

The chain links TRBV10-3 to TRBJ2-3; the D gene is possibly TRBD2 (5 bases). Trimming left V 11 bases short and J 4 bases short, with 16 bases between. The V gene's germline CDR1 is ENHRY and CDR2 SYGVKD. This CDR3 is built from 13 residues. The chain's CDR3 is CAAGKGVPDTQYF. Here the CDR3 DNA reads TGTGCCGCCGGGAAGGGAGTCCCAGATACGCAGTATTTT.

As DNA, the CDR3 is TGTGCCACCAGCAGAGAGGCCCCTCGGGATCCCCGGGCCTACGAGCAGTACTTC. Its protein product is CATSREAPRDPRAYEQYF. V gene TRBV15 combines with J gene TRBJ2-7; TRBD2 might be the D (5 bases). Looked up from germline, CDR1 is LNHNV and CDR2 is YYDKDF (reference sequence). Between the trimmed V and J ends, which lost 0 bases and 2 bases, there was a span of 20 bases. The CDR3 runs to 18 residues.

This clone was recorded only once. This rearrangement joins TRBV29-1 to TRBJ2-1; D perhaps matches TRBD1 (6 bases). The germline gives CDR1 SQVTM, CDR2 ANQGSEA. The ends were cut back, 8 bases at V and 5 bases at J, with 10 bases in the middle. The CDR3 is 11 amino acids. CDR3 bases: TGCAGCCTGGGGGCGAACAATGAGCAGTTCTTC. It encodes CSLGANNEQFF.

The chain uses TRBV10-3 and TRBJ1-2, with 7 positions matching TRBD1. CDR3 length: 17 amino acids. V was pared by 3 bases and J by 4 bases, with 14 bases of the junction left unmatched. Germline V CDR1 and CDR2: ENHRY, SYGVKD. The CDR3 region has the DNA TGTGCCATCAGTGATGTAGGGTCGAAGGGGGCCTCCTATGGCTACACCTTC. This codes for CAISDVGSKGASYGYTF.

CDR3 nucleotide sequence: TGTGCCAGCAGCCCGACCACTAGCGGGGGCGCAGATACGCAGTATTTT. Amino acid sequence: CASSPTTSGGADTQYF. The chain uses TRBV7-2 and TRBJ2-3, with TRBD2 identical over 11 bases. Unmatched junction bases numbered 8, after V lost 5 bases and J lost 4 bases. CDR1 is SGHTA and CDR2 is FQGNSA in the germline V gene. The CDR3 length is 16 residues.

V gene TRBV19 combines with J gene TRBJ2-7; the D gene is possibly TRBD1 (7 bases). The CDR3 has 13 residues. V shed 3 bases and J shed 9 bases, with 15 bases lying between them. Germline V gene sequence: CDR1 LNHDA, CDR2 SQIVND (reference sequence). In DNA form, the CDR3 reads TGTGCCAGTAGTATCGACGGGACAGCGGGGCAGTACTTC. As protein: CASSIDGTAGQYF.

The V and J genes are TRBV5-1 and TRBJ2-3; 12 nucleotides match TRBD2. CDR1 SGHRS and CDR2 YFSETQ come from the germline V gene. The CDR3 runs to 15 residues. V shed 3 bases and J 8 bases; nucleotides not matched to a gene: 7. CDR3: CASSSRTSGGLTQYF. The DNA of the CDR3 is TGCGCCAGCAGCTCGCGCACTAGCGGGGGGCTTACGCAGTATTTT.

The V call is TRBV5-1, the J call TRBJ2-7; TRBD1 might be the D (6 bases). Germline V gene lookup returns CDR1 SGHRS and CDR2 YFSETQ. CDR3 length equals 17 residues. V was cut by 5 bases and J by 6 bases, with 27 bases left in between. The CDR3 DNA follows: TGCGCCAGCAGTCCAAGACGCGACAGGCGGCCAGGATCCGAGCAGTACTTC. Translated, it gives CASSPRRDRRPGSEQYF.

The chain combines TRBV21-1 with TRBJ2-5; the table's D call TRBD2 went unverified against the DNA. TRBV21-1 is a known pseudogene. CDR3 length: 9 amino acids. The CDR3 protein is CASSLPGDF. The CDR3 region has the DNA TGTGCCAGCAGCCTACCCGGGGACTTC.

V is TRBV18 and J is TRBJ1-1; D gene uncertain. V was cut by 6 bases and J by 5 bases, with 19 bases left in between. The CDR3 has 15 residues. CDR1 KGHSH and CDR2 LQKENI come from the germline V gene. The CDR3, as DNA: TGTGCCAGCTCCCGTGAACGGGGTGGCGGGACTGAAGCTTTCTTT. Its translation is CASSRERGGGTEAFF.

CDR3 residues: CASSYLHAETQYF. Here the CDR3 DNA reads TGTGCCAGCAGTTATCTCCACGCGGAGACCCAGTACTTC. This rearrangement joins TRBV6-5 to TRBJ2-5, with D uncertain. The germline V and J ends were trimmed by 3 bases and 5 bases, with 10 bases remaining between them. CDR3 length: 13 amino acids. Germline V gives CDR1 MNHEY, CDR2 SVGAGI.

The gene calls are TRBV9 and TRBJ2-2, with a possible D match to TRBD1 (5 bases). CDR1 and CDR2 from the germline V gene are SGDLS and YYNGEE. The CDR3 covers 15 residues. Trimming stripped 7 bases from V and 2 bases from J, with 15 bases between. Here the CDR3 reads CASGFARANTGELFF. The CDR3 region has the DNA TGTGCCAGCGGGTTCGCCAGGGCAAACACCGGGGAGCTGTTTTTT. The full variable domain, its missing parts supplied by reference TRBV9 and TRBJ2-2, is DSGVTQTPKHLITATGQRVTLRCSPRSGDLSVYWYQQSLDQGLQFLIQYYNGEERAKGNILERFSAQQFPDLHSELNLSSLELGDSALYFCASGFARANTGELFFGEGSRLTVL.

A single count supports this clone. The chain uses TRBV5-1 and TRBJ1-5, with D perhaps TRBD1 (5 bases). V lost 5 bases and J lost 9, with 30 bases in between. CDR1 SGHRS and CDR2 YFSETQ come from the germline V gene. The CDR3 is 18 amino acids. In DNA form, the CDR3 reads TGCGCCAGCAGTCTCTCCCCAAGCGGTATAGGGGTGGAGGGGCCCCAGCATTTT. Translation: CASSLSPSGIGVEGPQHF.